These 6 T cell receptor beta chains were sequenced from one sample in a study of response to subunit inactivated influenza vaccine. Each CDR3 protein is one row after TCRdb ran MiXCR on the RT-PCR reads. The sample carries about 830,000 distinct CDR3 sequences, about 18% recorded once. Specimen: PBMCs from blood, collected approximately 5 days after vaccination. The source is a man aged 45-65 years who received an inactivated influenza vaccine.

This chain links TRBV2 with TRBJ2-5; D gene uncertain. V was cut by 10 bases and J by 4 bases, with 7 bases left in between. The germline V gene has CDR1 SNHLY and CDR2 FYNNEI. The CDR3 contains 10 residues. This chain's CDR3 is CATAVETQYF. In DNA form, the CDR3 reads TGTGCCACAGCAGTAGAGACCCAGTACTTC.

The rearrangement joins TRBV12-3 or TRBV12-4 to TRBJ2-7, with a tentative D call TRBD1 (6 bases). V lost 3 bases, J lost 3 bases, and 12 bases lay in between. This CDR3 contains 14 residues. In nucleotides, the CDR3 is TGTGCCAGCAGTTTCGGCGGACAGTTCTACGAGCAGTACTTC. Its translation: CASSFGGQFYEQYF.

The chain combines TRBV6-2 or TRBV6-3 with TRBJ1-2; maybe TRBD1 (5 bases). The CDR3 runs 13 residues. The ends were cut back, 5 bases at V and 4 bases at J, with 11 bases in the middle. CDR1 is MNHEY and CDR2 is SVGEGT in the germline V gene. The DNA for the CDR3 is TGTGCCAGCAGTACGACAGCCAGCTATGGCTACACCTTC. Its protein is CASSTTASYGYTF.

This rearrangement joins TRBV6-2 or TRBV6-3 to TRBJ2-5; 7 bases fit TRBD1. Germline CDR1 and CDR2: MNHEY and SVGEGT. V lost 2 bases and J lost 5; bases outside the gene matches: 8. This CDR3 region has 15 residues. The CDR3 bases are TGTGCCAGCAGTTACCCCAGACAGGGACGGGAGACCCAGTACTTC. Residues: CASSYPRQGRETQYF.

The J gene is TRBJ2-3, the V gene TRBV5-1; TRBD1 aligns across 9 bases. V lost 4 bases to trimming and J lost 0 bases; unmatched junction nucleotides: 9. This CDR3 has 17 amino acids. Germline lookup yields CDR1 SGHRS and CDR2 YFSETQ. CDR3 nucleotides: TGCGCCAGCAGCCGAGGGACAGGGCGAACTAGCACAGATACGCAGTATTTT. Its protein is CASSRGTGRTSTDTQYF.

V and J are TRBV15 and TRBJ2-3, with D maybe TRBD2 (7 bases). V gave up 2 bases and J gave up 1 base, with 25 bases separating them. The CDR3 spans 20 residues. Germline V lookup: CDR1 LNHNV, CDR2 YYDKDF (reference sequence). The CDR3 DNA sequence: TGTGCCACCAGCAGACGCGATGGAATCGGGGGGCGCCGGGGCACAGATACGCAGTATTTT. Translation: CATSRRDGIGGRRGTDTQYF.